Detailed here is one TCR beta chain. This sample was taken from a study of blood T cell repertoires in COVID-19. As for the study in general: The samples span acute and convalescent COVID-19 from the United States, Italy and Spain.

Generated by immunoSEQ multiplex PCR, the TCRdb table keeps only in-frame clones and is missing some. The sample lists approximately 100,000 clones; 70% to 85% were seen once. Germline loops: CDR1 SQVTM, CDR2 ANQGSEA. Trimming removed 6 bases at V and 1 base at J, with 6 bases between. The CDR3 covers 11 residues. Material for sequencing was peripheral blood. The chain combines TRBV29-1 with TRBJ1-1; D is uncertain. The receptor was derived from a man aged 70-80 years with acute or convalescent COVID-19. CDR3 region: CSVVRNTEAFF. CDR3 nucleotides: TGCAGCGTGGTCAGGAACACTGAAGCTTTCTTT.